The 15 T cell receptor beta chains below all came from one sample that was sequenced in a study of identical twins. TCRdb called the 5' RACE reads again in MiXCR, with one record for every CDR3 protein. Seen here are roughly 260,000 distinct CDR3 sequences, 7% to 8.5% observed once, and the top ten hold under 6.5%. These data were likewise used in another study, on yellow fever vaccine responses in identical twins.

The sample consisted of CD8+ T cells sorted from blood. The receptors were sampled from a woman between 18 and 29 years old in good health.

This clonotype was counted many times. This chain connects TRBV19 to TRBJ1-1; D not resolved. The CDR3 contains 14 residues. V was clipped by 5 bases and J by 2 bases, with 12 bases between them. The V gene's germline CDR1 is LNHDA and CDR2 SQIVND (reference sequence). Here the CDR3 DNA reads TGTGCCAGTAGTTACGGCGTATCCAACACTGAAGCTTTCTTT. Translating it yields CASSYGVSNTEAFF.

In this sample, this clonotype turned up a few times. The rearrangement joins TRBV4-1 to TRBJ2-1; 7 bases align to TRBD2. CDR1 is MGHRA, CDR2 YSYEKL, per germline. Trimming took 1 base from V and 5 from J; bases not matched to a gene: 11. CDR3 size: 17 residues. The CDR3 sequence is CASSQGVGGLSDNEQFF. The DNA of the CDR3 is TGCGCCAGCAGCCAAGGGGTGGGGGGGTTGAGTGACAATGAGCAGTTCTTC.

CDR3 amino acids: CASSPTGTGDTGELFF. DNA of the CDR3: TGTGCCAGCAGCCCGACCGGGACAGGGGACACCGGGGAGCTGTTTTTT. The chain joins TRBV7-6 to TRBJ2-2; 10 bases are a match to TRBD1. CDR3 size: 16 residues. Germline assignment: CDR1 SGHVS and CDR2 FNYEAQ. The V and J ends lost 5 bases and 3 bases, in that order; junction bases with no gene match: 6.

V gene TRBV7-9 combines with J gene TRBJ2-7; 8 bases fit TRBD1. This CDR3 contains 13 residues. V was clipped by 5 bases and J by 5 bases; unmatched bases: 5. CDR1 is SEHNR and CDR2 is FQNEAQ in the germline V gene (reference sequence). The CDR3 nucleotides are TGTGCCAGCAGCGCCCGACAGGGGAACGAGCAGTACGTC. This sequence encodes CASSARQGNEQYV.

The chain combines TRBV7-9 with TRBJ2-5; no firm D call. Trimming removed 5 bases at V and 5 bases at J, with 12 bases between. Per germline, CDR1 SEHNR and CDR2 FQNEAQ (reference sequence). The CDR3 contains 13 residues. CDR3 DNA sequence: TGTGCCAGCAGCGCCCCGTATGCGGAGACCCAGTACTTC. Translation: CASSAPYAETQYF.

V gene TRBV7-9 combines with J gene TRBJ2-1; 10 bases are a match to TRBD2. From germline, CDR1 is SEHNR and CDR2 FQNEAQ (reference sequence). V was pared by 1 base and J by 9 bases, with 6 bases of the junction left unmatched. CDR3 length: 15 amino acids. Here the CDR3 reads CASSLVAGGPREQFF. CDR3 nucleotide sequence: TGTGCCAGCAGCTTAGTAGCGGGGGGCCCTCGTGAGCAGTTCTTC.

The CDR3 coding sequence is TGTGCCAGCAGTCTGACTACCTCAAGGGCCGGGGAGCTGTTTTTT. Protein sequence: CASSLTTSRAGELFF. The chain employs TRBV27 and TRBJ2-2; a weak D match, TRBD2 (5 bases). Per germline, CDR1 MNHEY and CDR2 SMNVEV (reference sequence). This CDR3 region has 15 residues. V lost 5 bases to trimming and J lost 6 bases, with 16 bases between them.

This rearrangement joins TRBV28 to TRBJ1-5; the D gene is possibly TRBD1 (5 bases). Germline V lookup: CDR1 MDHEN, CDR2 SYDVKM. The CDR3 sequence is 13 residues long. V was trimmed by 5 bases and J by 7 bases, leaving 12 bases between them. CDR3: CASSPLRGQPQHF. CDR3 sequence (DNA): TGTGCCAGCAGTCCCCTCCGGGGCCAGCCCCAGCATTTT.

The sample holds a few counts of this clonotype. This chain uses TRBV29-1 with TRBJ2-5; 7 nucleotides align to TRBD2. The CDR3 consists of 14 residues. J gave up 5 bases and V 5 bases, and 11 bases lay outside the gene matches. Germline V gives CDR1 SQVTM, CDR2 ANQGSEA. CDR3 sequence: CSVYGGGRRETQYF. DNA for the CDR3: TGCAGCGTTTATGGGGGGGGTCGGAGGGAGACCCAGTACTTC.

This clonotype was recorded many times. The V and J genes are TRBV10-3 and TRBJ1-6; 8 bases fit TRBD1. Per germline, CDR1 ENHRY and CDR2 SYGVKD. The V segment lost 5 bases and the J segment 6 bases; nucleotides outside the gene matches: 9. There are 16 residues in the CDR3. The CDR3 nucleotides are TGTGCCATCAGTAAGGGACAGGACTTGGGTAATTCACCCCTCCACTTT. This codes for CAISKGQDLGNSPLHF.

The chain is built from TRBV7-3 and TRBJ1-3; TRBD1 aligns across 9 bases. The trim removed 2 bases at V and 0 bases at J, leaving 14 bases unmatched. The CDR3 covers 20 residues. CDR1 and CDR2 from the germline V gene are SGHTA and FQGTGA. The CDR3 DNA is TGTGCCAGCAGCTTACGTCCCGGGACAGGGATGAACAGCTCTGGAAACACCATATATTTT. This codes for CASSLRPGTGMNSSGNTIYF.

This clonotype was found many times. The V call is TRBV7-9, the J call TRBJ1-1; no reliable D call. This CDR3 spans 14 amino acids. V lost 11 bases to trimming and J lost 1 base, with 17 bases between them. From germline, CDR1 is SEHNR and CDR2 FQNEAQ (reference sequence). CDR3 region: CAPAVASGNTEAFF. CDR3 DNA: TGTGCCCCTGCCGTGGCGTCCGGGAACACTGAAGCTTTCTTT.

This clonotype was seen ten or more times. CDR3 protein: CAISDLGSLDEQYF. As DNA, the CDR3 is TGTGCCATCAGTGACTTGGGTAGCTTGGACGAGCAGTACTTC. The V gene is TRBV10-3, the J gene TRBJ2-7; D unclear. The ends were cut back, 3 bases at V and 5 bases at J, with 14 bases in the middle. CDR3 length: 14 residues. The germline gives CDR1 ENHRY, CDR2 SYGVKD.

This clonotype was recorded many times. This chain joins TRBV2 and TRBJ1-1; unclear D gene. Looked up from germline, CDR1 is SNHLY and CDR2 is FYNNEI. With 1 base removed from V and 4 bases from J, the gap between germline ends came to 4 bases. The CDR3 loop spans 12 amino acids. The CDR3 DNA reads TGTGCCAGCAGTGAAGGTGGCACTGAAGCTTTCTTT. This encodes CASSEGGTEAFF.

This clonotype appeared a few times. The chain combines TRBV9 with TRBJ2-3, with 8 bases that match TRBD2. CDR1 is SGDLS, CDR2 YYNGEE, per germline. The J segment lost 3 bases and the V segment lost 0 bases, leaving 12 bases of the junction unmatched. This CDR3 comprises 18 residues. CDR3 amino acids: CASSVVVAGPQTTDTQYF. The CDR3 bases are TGTGCCAGCAGCGTAGTGGTAGCGGGACCGCAAACGACAGATACGCAGTATTTT.